This T cell receptor (beta chain) was sequenced during a study of blood T cell repertoires in COVID-19 (dated by TCRdb to the early 2020s). Concerning the study at large: Collaborator samples came from the United States, Italy and Spain and covered acute and convalescent phases of COVID-19. A de-identified subject ID, COVID-19 status, age in years and sex were almost always included in the sample metadata. Deeply sampled blood TCRbeta repertoires from subjects exposed to, actively infected with, or recovered from COVID-19 were included in the dataset. The material from the prospective study consisted of cDNA or gDNA derived from T cells, B-cell-depleted T cells, or PBMCs. HLA class I and class II types, where available, came from metadata supplied by the sample provider rather than from assay-based typing. The repertoires were released in a freely available public database meant as a resource for research on the immune response to SARS-CoV-2. The samples were drawn from two sources: the first 160 participants of the ongoing ImmuneRACE study, and fewer than 1,500 subjects contributed by 6 global collaborators.

In the case of this clone: Its recognized antigen is unknown. The record has no base qualities; no much larger clone is one base away.

V lost 0 bases and J lost 6 bases; the stretch between them is 6 bases long. Per the germline V gene, SGDLS is the CDR1 and YYNGEE is the CDR2. The CDR3 starts with the cysteine, ends with the phenylalanine, and has 13 residues. The kept DNA is CDR3 alone, 39 bases in frame from the first base. TCRbeta CDR3 regions were amplified from genomic DNA using the immunoSEQ Assay, a bias-controlled multiplex PCR. The original pipeline was this. Nucleated cell counts per sample were estimated from amplification of reference gene primers within the assay. To quantify the absolute abundance of each unique TCRbeta CDR3 rearrangement, sequence reads were collapsed and filtered. Productive Simpson clonality was computed per sample as the square root of Simpson's diversity index over productive rearrangements. TCRdb re-hosts the immuneACCESS table, in-frame sequences only. Its copies lack some clones; in the studies checked, an unresolved V gene accounts for under half of them, and the cause for the rest is not known. V and J calls and clone size are as listed in that table; D and trimming were resolved from the DNA. The sample table contains a few hundred thousand clones; only one count was recorded for roughly 87% of them. The ten largest clonotypes hold approximately 10% of the sample.

General conclusions and limits of the study: The amount of clinical and demographic metadata varied by source and participant and was provided uncurated.

In the prospective study, participants were about 18 to 89 years old, resided in 24 geographic areas of the United States, and were enrolled through a virtual design. Cohort assignment in the prospective study relied on participant-reported clinical history from a screening survey and a study questionnaire. In the prospective study, mobile phlebotomists collected whole blood, serum and a nasopharyngeal or oropharyngeal swab from each participant. Participants in the prospective study had the option to provide additional blood draws and questionnaires over a 2-month period. Prospective study blood samples were shipped either frozen or at room temperature before DNA extraction.

The sequenced sample was PBMCs or T cells enriched from blood (not recorded which). The clonotype was recovered from a man younger than 35 with acute COVID-19. The V and J genes are TRBV9 and TRBJ2-2, with the D gene not clear enough to name. The CDR3 protein sequence reads: CASSVAGSGELFF. Here is the DNA: TGTGCCAGCAGCGTAGCGGGTTCCGGGGAGCTGTTTTTT.